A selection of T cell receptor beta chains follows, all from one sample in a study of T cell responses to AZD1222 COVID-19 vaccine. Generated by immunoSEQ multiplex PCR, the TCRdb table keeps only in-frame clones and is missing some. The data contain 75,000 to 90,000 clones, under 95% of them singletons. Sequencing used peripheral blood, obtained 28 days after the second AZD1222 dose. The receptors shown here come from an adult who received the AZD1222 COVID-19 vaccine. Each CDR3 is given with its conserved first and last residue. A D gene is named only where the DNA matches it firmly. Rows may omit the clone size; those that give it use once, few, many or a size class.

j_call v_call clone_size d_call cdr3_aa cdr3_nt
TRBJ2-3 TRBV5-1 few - CASSLDRPSTDTQYF TGCGCCAGCAGCTTGGACCGTCCTAGCACAGATACGCAGTATTTT
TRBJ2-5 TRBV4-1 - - CASSQWGPGSLGETQYF TGCGCCAGCAGCCAATGGGGGCCAGGGTCCCTAGGAGAGACCCAGTACTTC
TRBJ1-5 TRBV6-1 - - CASSEGSGFNQPQHF TGTGCCAGCAGTGAAGGTTCAGGTTTCAATCAGCCCCAGCATTTT
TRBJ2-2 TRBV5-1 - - CASSLDLNTGELFF TGCGCCAGCAGCTTGGATTTGAACACCGGGGAGCTGTTTTTT
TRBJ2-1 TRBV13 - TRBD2 CASSLSGSSYNEQFF TGTGCCAGCAGCCTTAGCGGGAGCTCCTACAATGAGCAGTTCTTC
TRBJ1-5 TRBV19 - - CASSNRDRGPQHF TGTGCCAGTAGTAACAGGGACCGCGGGCCCCAGCATTTT
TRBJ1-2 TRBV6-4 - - CASSDSGGSYGYTF TGTGCCAGCAGTGACTCGGGTGGTTCCTATGGCTACACCTTC
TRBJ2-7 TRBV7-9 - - CASSLAWGLLGYEQYF TGTGCCAGCAGCTTAGCTTGGGGACTCTTAGGCTACGAGCAGTACTTC
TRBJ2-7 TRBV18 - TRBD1 CASSTGTYEQYF TGTGCCAGCTCGACAGGGACCTACGAGCAGTACTTC
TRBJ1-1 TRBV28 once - CASSLQENTEAFF TGTGCCAGCAGTCTACAGGAGAACACTGAAGCTTTCTTT
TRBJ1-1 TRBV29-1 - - CSVESWETEAFF TGCAGCGTTGAATCGTGGGAGACTGAAGCTTTCTTT
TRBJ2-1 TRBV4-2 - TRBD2 CASSHEGDSPGLVQFF TGTGCCAGCAGCCACGAGGGGGACTCACCGGGACTAGTTCAGTTCTTC
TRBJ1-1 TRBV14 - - CASSVVMGSTEAFF TGTGCCAGCAGCGTCGTAATGGGGAGCACTGAAGCTTTCTTT
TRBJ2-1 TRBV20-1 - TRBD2 CSASSGRAPNEQFF TGCAGTGCTAGTAGCGGGAGGGCCCCCAATGAGCAGTTCTTC
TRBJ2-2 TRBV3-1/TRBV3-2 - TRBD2 CASSQVRGGGELFF TGTGCCAGCAGCCAAGTCCGGGGGGGCGGGGAGCTGTTTTTT
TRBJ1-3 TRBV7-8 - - CASSLDRYFSGNTIYF TGTGCCAGCAGCTTAGACAGATACTTCTCTGGAAACACCATATATTTT
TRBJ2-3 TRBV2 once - CASREFTDTQYF TGTGCCAGCAGAGAATTCACAGATACGCAGTATTTT
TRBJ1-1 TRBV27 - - CASSLGAVYTEAFF TGTGCCAGCAGTTTAGGGGCGGTATACACTGAAGCTTTCTTT
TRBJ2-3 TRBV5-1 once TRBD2 CASSLAGTSGQDTQYF TGCGCCAGCAGCTTGGCCGGGACTAGCGGGCAGGATACGCAGTATTTT
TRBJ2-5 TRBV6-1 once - CASSERETQYF TGTGCCAGCAGTGAACGTGAGACCCAGTACTTC
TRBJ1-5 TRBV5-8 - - CASSFFQPQHF TGTGCCAGCAGCTTCTTTCAGCCCCAGCATTTT
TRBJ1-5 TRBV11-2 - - CASSLTQGPNQPQHF TGTGCCAGCAGCTTAACACAGGGCCCAAATCAGCCCCAGCATTTT
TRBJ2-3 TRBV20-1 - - CSAGLDTQYF TGCAGTGCTGGACTTGATACGCAGTATTTT
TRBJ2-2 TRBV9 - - CASSQGGGGPNTGELFF TGTGCCAGCAGCCAGGGGGGAGGGGGCCCGAACACCGGGGAGCTGTTTTTT
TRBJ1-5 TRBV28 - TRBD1 CASRRQGWNQPQHF TGTGCCAGCAGACGACAGGGTTGGAATCAGCCCCAGCATTTT
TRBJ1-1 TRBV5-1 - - CASSSRLGGTEAFF TGCGCCAGCAGCTCGCGACTGGGAGGCACTGAAGCTTTCTTT
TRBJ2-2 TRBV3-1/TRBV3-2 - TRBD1 CASSPGQVNTGELFF TGTGCCAGCAGCCCGGGACAGGTTAACACCGGGGAGCTGTTTTTT
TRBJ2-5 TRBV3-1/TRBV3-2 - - CALSRGNRREETQYF TGTGCTCTTTCTCGGGGAAATCGGCGGGAAGAGACCCAGTACTTC
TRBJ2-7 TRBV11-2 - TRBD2 CASSLSSGSPYEQYF TGTGCCAGCAGCTTGAGTAGCGGGAGCCCCTACGAGCAGTACTTC
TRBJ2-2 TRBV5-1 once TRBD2 CASSSLAGGVNTGELFF TGCGCCAGCAGCTCCCTAGCGGGAGGGGTAAACACCGGGGAGCTGTTTTTT
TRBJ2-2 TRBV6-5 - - CASSRGDTGELFF TGTGCCAGCAGCAGGGGTGACACCGGGGAGCTGTTTTTT
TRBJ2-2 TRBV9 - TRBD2 CASSSGLAGGTGELFF TGTGCCAGCAGTTCTGGCCTAGCGGGAGGGACCGGGGAGCTGTTTTTT
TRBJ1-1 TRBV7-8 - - CASSLAGRNTEAFF TGTGCCAGCAGCTTAGCCGGCCGAAACACTGAAGCTTTCTTT
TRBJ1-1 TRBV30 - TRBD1 CAWDPDRASGPEAFF TGTGCCTGGGACCCGGACAGGGCGAGCGGGCCTGAAGCTTTCTTT
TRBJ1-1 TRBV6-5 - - CASSAGRWDTEAFF TGTGCCAGCTCTGCGGGGAGGTGGGACACTGAAGCTTTCTTT
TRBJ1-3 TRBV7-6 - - CASNDLSSGNTIYF TGTGCCAGCAACGATCTCAGCTCTGGAAACACCATATATTTT
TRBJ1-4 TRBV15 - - CATSFGATNEKLFF TGTGCCACCAGTTTCGGTGCAACTAATGAAAAACTGTTTTTT
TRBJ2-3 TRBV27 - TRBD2 CASSLGSSGNPPPDTQYF TGTGCCAGCAGTTTAGGGTCTAGCGGGAACCCTCCCCCAGATACGCAGTATTTT
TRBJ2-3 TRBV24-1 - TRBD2 CATSDLGLAGGGTDTQYF TGTGCCACCAGTGATTTAGGACTAGCGGGAGGAGGGACAGATACGCAGTATTTT
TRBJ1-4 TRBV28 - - CASSLVGAPTNEKLFF TGTGCCAGCAGTTTGGTGGGGGCGCCGACTAATGAAAAACTGTTTTTT
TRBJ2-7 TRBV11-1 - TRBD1 CASSSTGTEPYEQYF TGTGCCAGCAGCTCGACCGGGACAGAGCCCTACGAGCAGTACTTC
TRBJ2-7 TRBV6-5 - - CASRRPSLTSYEQYF TGTGCCAGCAGACGGCCTAGCCTGACCTCCTACGAGCAGTACTTC
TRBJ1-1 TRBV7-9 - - CASSSNGAIGPEAFF TGTGCCAGCAGTTCCAATGGGGCAATAGGCCCTGAAGCTTTCTTT
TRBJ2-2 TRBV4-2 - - CASSPLGNTGELFF TGTGCCAGCAGCCCACTAGGGAACACCGGGGAGCTGTTTTTT
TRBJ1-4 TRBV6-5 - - CASSSLQGSEKLFF TGTGCCAGCAGTTCCCTGCAGGGTAGCGAAAAACTGTTTTTT
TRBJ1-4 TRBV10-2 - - CASSERLNEKLFF TGCGCCAGCAGTGAACGGCTAAATGAAAAACTGTTTTTT